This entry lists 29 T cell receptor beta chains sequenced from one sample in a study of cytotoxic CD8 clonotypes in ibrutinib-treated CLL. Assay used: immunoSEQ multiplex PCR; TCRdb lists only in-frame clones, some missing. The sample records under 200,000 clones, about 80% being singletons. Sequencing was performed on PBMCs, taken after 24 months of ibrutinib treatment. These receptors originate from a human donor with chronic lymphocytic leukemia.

This chain's CDR3 is CASSEDLGGPAFF. The CDR3 DNA follows: TGTGCCAGCAGTGAAGACCTTGGGGGGCCAGCTTTCTTT. The chain recombines TRBV6-1 with TRBJ1-1; TRBD1 is a possible D gene (6 bases). CDR1 and CDR2 (germline): MNHNS, SASEGT. Trimming pared 1 base from V and 10 bases from J, leaving 13 bases between. This CDR3 is 13 amino acids long.

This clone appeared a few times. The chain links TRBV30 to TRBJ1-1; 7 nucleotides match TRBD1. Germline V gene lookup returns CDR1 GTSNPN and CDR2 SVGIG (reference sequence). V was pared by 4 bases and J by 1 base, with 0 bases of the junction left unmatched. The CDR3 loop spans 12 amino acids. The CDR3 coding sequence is TGTGCCTGGACAGGGGGGAACACTGAAGCTTTCTTT. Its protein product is CAWTGGNTEAFF.

The CDR3 coding sequence is TGTGCCTGGAGCCCTCGGCGGATTGCAACTAATGAAAAACTGTTTTTT. This gives the protein CAWSPRRIATNEKLFF. The chain carries TRBV30 and TRBJ1-4; D gene unclear. Trimming stripped 3 bases from V and 0 bases from J, with 14 bases between. The CDR3 totals 16 residues. Germline V gene sequence: CDR1 GTSNPN, CDR2 SVGIG (reference sequence).

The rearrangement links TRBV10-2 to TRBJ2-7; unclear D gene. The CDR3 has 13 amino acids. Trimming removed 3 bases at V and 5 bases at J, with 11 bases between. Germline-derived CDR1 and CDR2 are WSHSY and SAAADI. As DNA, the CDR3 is TGCGCCAGCAGTGAAGGAGTCGTCGACGAGCAGTACTTC. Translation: CASSEGVVDEQYF.

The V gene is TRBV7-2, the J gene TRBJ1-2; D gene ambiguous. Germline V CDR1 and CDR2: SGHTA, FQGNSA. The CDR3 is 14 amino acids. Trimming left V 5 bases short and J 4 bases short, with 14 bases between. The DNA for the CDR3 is TGTGCCAGCAGCCGGACCATAGACATCTATGGCTACACCTTC. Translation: CASSRTIDIYGYTF.

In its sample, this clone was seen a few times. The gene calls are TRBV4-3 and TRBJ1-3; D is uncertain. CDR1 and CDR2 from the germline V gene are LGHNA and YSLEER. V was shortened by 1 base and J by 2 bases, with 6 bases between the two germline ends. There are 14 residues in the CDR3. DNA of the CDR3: TGCGCCAGCAGCCAAGGCGGGGCTGGAAACACCATATATTTT. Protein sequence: CASSQGGAGNTIYF.

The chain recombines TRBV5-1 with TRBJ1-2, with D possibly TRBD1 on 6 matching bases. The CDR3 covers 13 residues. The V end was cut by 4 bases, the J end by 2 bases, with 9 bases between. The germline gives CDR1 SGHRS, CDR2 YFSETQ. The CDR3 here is CASSIQGNYGYTF. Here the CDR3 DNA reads TGCGCCAGCAGCATTCAGGGGAACTATGGCTACACCTTC.

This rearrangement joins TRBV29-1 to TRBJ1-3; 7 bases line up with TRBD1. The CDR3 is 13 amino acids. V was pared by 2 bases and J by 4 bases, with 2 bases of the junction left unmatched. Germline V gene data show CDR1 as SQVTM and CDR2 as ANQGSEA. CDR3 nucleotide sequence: TGCAGCGTTGAAAGGGGGCAAGGAAACACCATATATTTT. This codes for CSVERGQGNTIYF.

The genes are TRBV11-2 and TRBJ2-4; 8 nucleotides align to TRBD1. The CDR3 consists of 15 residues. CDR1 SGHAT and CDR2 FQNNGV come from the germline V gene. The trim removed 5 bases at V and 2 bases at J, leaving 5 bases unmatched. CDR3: CASSLDRGTKNIQYF. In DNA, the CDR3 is TGTGCCAGCAGCCTCGACAGGGGTACCAAAAACATTCAGTACTTC.

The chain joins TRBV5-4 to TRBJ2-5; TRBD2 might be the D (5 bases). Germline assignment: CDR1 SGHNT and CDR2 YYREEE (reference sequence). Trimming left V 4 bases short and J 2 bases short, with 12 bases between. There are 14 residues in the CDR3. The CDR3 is CASSLGQRQETQYF. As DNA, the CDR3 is TGTGCCAGCAGCCTCGGCCAGCGGCAAGAGACCCAGTACTTC.

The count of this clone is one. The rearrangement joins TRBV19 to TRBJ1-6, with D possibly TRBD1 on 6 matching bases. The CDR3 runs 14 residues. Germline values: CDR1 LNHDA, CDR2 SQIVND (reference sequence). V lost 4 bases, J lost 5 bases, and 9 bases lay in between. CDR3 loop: CASSRQVDNSPLHF. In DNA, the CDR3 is TGTGCCAGTAGTAGACAGGTCGATAATTCACCCCTCCACTTT.

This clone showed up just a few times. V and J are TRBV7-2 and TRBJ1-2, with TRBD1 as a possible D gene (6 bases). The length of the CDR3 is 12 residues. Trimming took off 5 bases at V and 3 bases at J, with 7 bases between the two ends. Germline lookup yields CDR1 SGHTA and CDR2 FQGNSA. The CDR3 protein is CASSDRYYGYTF. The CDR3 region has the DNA TGTGCCAGCAGCGACAGGTACTATGGCTACACCTTC. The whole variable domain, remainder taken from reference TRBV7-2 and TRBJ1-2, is GAGVSQSPSNKVTEKGKDVELRCDPISGHTALYWYRQSLGQGLEFLIYFQGNSAPDKSGLPSDRFSAERTGGSVSTLTIQRTQQEDSAVYLCASSDRYYGYTFGSGTRLTVV.

CDR3 amino acids: CASSLGGFYQPQHF. DNA of the CDR3: TGTGCCAGCAGCTTAGGGGGTTTTTATCAGCCCCAGCATTTT. This chain connects TRBV13 to TRBJ1-5; D unresolved. Germline CDR1 is PRHDT and CDR2 is FYEKMQ (reference sequence). V gave up 0 bases and J gave up 5 bases, with 8 bases separating them. CDR3 length: 14 residues.

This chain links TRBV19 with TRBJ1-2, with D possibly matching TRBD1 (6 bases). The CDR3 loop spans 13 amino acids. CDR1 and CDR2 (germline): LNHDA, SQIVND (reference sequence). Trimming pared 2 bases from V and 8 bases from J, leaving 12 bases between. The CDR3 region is CASSIRQGSGYTF. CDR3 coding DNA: TGTGCCAGTAGTATAAGGCAGGGGAGCGGCTACACCTTC. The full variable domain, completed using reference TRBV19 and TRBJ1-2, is DGGITQSPKYLFRKEGQNVTLSCEQNLNHDAMYWYRQDPGQGLRLIYYSQIVNDFQKGDIAEGYSVSREKKESFPLTVTSAQKNPTAFYLCASSIRQGSGYTFGSGTRLTVV.

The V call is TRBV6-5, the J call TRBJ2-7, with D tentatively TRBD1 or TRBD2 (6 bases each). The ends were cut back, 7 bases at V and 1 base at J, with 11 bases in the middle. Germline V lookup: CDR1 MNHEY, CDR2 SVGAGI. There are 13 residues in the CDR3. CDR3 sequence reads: CASKLGGSYEQYF. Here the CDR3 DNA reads TGTGCCAGCAAATTAGGGGGGTCCTACGAGCAGTACTTC.

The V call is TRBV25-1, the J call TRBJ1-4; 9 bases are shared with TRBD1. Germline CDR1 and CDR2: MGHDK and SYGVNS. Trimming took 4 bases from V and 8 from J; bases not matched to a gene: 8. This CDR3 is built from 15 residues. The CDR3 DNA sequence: TGTGCCAGCAGTGCCCCCGGGACAGGGAAGGAAAAACTGTTTTTT. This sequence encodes CASSAPGTGKEKLFF.

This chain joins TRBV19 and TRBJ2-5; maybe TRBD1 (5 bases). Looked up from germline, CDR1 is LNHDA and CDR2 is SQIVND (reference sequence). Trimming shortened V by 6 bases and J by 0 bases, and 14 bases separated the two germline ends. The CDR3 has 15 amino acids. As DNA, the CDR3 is TGTGCCAGTAGCAATAGACAGTCGTACCAAGAGACCCAGTACTTC. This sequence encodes CASSNRQSYQETQYF.

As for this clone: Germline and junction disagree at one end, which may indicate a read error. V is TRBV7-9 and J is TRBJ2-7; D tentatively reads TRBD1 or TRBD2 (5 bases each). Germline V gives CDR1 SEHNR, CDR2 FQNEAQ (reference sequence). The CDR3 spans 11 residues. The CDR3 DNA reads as TGTGCCAGCACCCTAGGGGCGGGCGGTCACTTC. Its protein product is CASTLGAGGHF.

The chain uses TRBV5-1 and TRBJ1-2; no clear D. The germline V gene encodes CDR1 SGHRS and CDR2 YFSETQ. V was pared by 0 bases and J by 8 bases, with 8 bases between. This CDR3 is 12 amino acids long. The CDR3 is CASSLGAPGYTF. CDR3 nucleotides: TGCGCCAGCAGCTTGGGGGCACCAGGCTACACCTTC. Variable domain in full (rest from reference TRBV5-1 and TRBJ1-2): KAGVTQTPRYLIKTRGQQVTLSCSPISGHRSVSWYQQTPGQGLQFLFEYFSETQRNKGNFPGRFSGRQFSNSRSEMNVSTLELGDSALYLCASSLGAPGYTFGSGTRLTVV.

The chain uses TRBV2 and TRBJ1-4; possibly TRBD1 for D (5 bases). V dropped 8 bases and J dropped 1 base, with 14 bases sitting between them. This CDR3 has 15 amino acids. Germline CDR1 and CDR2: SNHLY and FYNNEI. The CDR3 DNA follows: TGTGCCAGCCAACCCGACAGACTAACTAATGAAAAACTGTTTTTT. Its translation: CASQPDRLTNEKLFF.

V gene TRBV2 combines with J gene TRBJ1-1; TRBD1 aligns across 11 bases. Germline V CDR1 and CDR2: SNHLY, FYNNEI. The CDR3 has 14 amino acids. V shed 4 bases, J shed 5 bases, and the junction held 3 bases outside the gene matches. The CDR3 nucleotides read TGTGCCAGCAGTGTGGACAGGGGGCGGACTGAAGCTTTCTTT. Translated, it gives CASSVDRGRTEAFF.

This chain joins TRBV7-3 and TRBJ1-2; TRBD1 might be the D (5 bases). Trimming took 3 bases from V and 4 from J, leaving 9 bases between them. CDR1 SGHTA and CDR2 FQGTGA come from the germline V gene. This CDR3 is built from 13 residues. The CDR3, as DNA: TGTGCCAGCAGCTTTAGGCAGGGCTATGGCTACACCTTC. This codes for CASSFRQGYGYTF.

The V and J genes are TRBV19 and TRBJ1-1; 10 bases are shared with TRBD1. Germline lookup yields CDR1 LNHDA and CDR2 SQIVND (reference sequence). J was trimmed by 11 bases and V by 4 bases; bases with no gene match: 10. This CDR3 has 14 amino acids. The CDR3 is CASSTQDRGRRAFF. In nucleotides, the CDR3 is TGTGCCAGTAGTACACAAGACAGGGGGCGCAGGGCTTTCTTT.

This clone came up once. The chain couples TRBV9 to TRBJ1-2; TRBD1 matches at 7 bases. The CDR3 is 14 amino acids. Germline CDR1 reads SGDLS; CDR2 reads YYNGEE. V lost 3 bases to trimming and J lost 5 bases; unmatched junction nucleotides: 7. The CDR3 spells CASSGRPTGYGYTF. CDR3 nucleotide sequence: TGTGCCAGCAGCGGACGACCGACAGGGTATGGCTACACCTTC.

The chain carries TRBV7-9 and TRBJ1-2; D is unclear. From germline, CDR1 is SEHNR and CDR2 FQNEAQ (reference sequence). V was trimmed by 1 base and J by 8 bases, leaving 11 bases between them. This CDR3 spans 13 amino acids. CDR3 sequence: CASSLVGNQGYTF. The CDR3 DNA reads TGTGCCAGCAGCTTAGTGGGAAATCAGGGCTACACCTTC.

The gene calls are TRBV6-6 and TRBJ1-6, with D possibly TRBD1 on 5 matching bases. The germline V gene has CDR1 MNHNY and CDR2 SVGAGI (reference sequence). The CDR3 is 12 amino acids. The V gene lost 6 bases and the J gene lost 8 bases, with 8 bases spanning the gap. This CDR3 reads CASRGVYSPLHF. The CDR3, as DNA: TGTGCCAGCAGGGGGGTCTATTCACCCCTCCACTTT.

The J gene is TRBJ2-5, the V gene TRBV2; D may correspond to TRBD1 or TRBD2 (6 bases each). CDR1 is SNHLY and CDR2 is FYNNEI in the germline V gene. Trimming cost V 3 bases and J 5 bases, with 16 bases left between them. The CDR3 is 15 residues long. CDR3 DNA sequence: TGTGCCAGCAGTGAGGGGGCGGGGAATATTGAGACCCAGTACTTC. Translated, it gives CASSEGAGNIETQYF.

CDR3 protein: CASSYEEISEAFF. The CDR3 region has the DNA TGTGCCAGCAGTTACGAGGAGATCTCTGAAGCTTTCTTT. This chain connects TRBV6-6 to TRBJ1-1; D is uncertain. Germline CDR1 is MNHNY and CDR2 is SVGAGI (reference sequence). V lost 2 bases and J lost 6, with 10 bases in between. The CDR3 spans 13 residues.

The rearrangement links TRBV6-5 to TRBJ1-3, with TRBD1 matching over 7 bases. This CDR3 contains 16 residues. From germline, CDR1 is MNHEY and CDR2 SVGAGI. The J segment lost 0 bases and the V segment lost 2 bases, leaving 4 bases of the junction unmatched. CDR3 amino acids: CASSYHGQDSGNTIYF. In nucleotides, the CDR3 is TGTGCCAGCAGTTACCACGGACAGGACTCTGGAAACACCATATATTTT.